This T cell receptor beta chain stems from a study of brain metastases from non-small cell lung cancer. The CDR3 runs to 15 residues. From germline, CDR1 is SGHNT and CDR2 YYREEE (reference sequence). V was pared by 1 base and J by 5 bases, with 15 bases between. Findings and limits, study-wide: TCR repertoires overlapped largely between brain metastases and matched primaries. In about 60% of brain metastases, T-cell clones were expanded compared with matched primary tumors. Fewer infiltrating T cells were found in brain metastases than primaries.

With respect to this clone: The antigen is unknown.

Clones were sequenced by immunoSEQ multiplex PCR, and TCRdb holds only the in-frame ones, with some missing. The sample lists some 4,300 clones, roughly 85% occurring once. The specimen sequenced was primary lung tumor tissue. The receptor's source is a donor over 35 with non-small cell lung cancer. The chain couples TRBV5-4 to TRBJ1-1; D may be TRBD1 (6 bases). The CDR3 region is CASSLTGGAGTEAFF. The CDR3 nucleotides read TGTGCCAGCAGCTTGACGGGGGGCGCCGGTACTGAAGCTTTCTTT.